The next 30 T cell receptor beta chains were all read from a single sample in a study of siplizumab effects on memory and regulatory T cells. Sequenced by immunoSEQ multiplex PCR; TCRdb stores in-frame clones only, minus some. Counted here are 100,000 or so clones, 93% occurring once; the ten biggest clones make up around 0.16%. Sequenced: non-Treg CD4+ T cells sorted from blood. These receptors were taken from a human donor in good health.

This clone appeared a single time. This chain uses TRBV6-5 with TRBJ2-5, with D possibly being TRBD1 or TRBD2 (5 bases each). The closer fit of TRBJ2-7 to the DNA end suggests the J call may be wrong. The CDR3 is made up of 14 amino acids. The germline V gene has CDR1 MNHEY and CDR2 SVGAGI. The CDR3 DNA reads as TGTGCCAGCAGTTACTTCCGGGGCAACTACGAGCAGTACTTC. Its protein is CASSYFRGNYEQYF.

This chain joins TRBV18 and TRBJ2-2; D is possibly TRBD1 (5 bases). The CDR3 totals 14 residues. Germline lookup yields CDR1 KGHSH and CDR2 LQKENI. V lost 6 bases and J lost 5, with 13 bases in between. CDR3 nucleotide sequence: TGTGCCAGCTCCTCCCAGGGTACGACCGGGGAGCTGTTTTTT. Translated, it gives CASSSQGTTGELFF.

The chain has TRBV4-2 and TRBJ1-1; D uncertain. CDR3 length equals 12 residues. Trimming cost V 4 bases and J 7 bases, with 10 bases left between them. Germline CDR1 and CDR2: LGHNA and YNFKEQ. The DNA of the CDR3 is TGTGCCAGCAGCCGCGGGTGGGGTGAAGCTTTCTTT. Translation: CASSRGWGEAFF.

V and J are TRBV18 and TRBJ2-3; maybe TRBD2 (5 bases). Between the trimmed V and J ends, which lost 5 bases and 5 bases, there was a span of 14 bases. CDR3 length equals 14 residues. Looked up from germline, CDR1 is KGHSH and CDR2 is LQKENI. In DNA form, the CDR3 reads TGTGCCAGCTCAGGGTACCACGGGGTAGATACGCAGTATTTT. The encoded protein is CASSGYHGVDTQYF.

The J gene is TRBJ1-6, the V gene TRBV30; D is undetermined. Trimming cost V 5 bases and J 5 bases, with 10 bases left between them. This CDR3 has 13 residues. From germline, CDR1 is GTSNPN and CDR2 SVGIG (reference sequence). CDR3 residues: CAWVAQNNSPLHF. Here the CDR3 DNA reads TGTGCCTGGGTGGCTCAAAATAATTCACCCCTCCACTTT. The full variable domain, rest sourced from reference TRBV30 and TRBJ1-6, is SQTIHQWPATLVQPVGSPLSLECTVEGTSNPNLYWYRQAAGRGLQLLFYSVGIGQISSEVPQNLSASRPQDRQFILSSKKLLLSDSGFYLCAWVAQNNSPLHFGNGTRLTVT.

CDR3: CASSIDRGAGSGNTIYF. Here the CDR3 DNA reads TGTGCCAGTAGTATAGATCGCGGGGCAGGGTCTGGAAACACCATATATTTT. The rearrangement joins TRBV19 to TRBJ1-3, with D possibly matching TRBD1 (5 bases). Germline V lookup: CDR1 LNHDA, CDR2 SQIVND (reference sequence). The V end lost 0 bases, the J end lost 1 base, and 13 bases lay between the germline ends. CDR3 length: 17 residues.

The genes are TRBV6-1 and TRBJ2-6; D uncertain. This CDR3 spans 15 amino acids. Trimming shortened V by 3 bases and J by 0 bases, and 6 bases separated the two germline ends. Germline V CDR1 and CDR2: MNHNS, SASEGT. CDR3 nucleotide sequence: TGTGCCAGCAGTGACAGGCCCTCTGGGGCCAACGTCCTGACTTTC. Translating gives CASSDRPSGANVLTF.

The V and J genes are TRBV14 and TRBJ2-1; no definite D call. Germline V gives CDR1 SGHDN, CDR2 FVKESK. The CDR3 is made up of 13 amino acids. V lost 1 base to trimming and J lost 8 bases, with 9 bases between them. The CDR3 DNA follows: TGTGCCAGCAGCCAAGTGTGGGTCGATGAGCAGTTCTTC. It is translated as CASSQVWVDEQFF.

The CDR3 protein is CASSVGAGGLTDTQYF. In DNA form, the CDR3 reads TGTGCCAGCAGCGTAGGAGCGGGGGGACTCACAGATACGCAGTATTTT. V and J are TRBV9 and TRBJ2-3, with 9 nucleotides matching TRBD2. V dropped 0 bases and J dropped 2; count of bases not matched to a gene: 4. This CDR3 region has 16 residues. Germline CDR1 is SGDLS and CDR2 is YYNGEE. Full variable domain (missing parts from reference TRBV9 and TRBJ2-3): DSGVTQTPKHLITATGQRVTLRCSPRSGDLSVYWYQQSLDQGLQFLIQYYNGEERAKGNILERFSAQQFPDLHSELNLSSLELGDSALYFCASSVGAGGLTDTQYFGPGTRLTVL.

CDR3 residues: CASSDERNTEAFF. DNA for the CDR3: TGTGCCAGCAGTGATGAGAGGAACACTGAAGCTTTCTTT. The chain employs TRBV2 and TRBJ1-1; D is undetermined. This CDR3 is built from 13 residues. Germline V gene sequence: CDR1 SNHLY, CDR2 FYNNEI. The ends were cut back, 3 bases at V and 1 base at J, with 6 bases in the middle.

The genes are TRBV4-1 and TRBJ1-5; 7 nucleotides match TRBD1. Germline V gene data show CDR1 as MGHRA and CDR2 as YSYEKL. This CDR3 has 14 amino acids. Trimming removed 0 bases from V and 7 bases from J; junction bases left unmatched: 3. Here the CDR3 DNA reads TGCGCCAGCAGCCAAGAGACAGGGAGACAGCCCCAGCATTTT. As protein: CASSQETGRQPQHF.

This chain uses TRBV11-2 with TRBJ2-3; 7 bases are a match to TRBD2. The CDR3 runs 17 residues. Trimming at V came to 0 bases and at J to 4 bases, leaving 10 bases not matched to a gene. Germline CDR1 and CDR2: SGHAT and FQNNGV. CDR3 sequence: CASSLDPMRGWADTQYF. In nucleotides, the CDR3 is TGTGCCAGCAGCTTAGATCCCATGCGGGGGTGGGCAGATACGCAGTATTTT.

This clone was seen a few times. The CDR3 loop reads CASRTGQENTGELFF. CDR3 bases: TGTGCCAGTAGGACGGGACAGGAGAACACCGGGGAGCTGTTTTTT. V is TRBV19 and J is TRBJ2-2; 8 nucleotides line up with TRBD1. Germline trimming cut 6 bases from V and 1 base from J; bases unmatched to any gene: 4. Germline CDR1 is LNHDA and CDR2 is SQIVND (reference sequence). The CDR3 contains 15 residues.

Only a few counts were recorded for this clone. The CDR3 loop reads CASSPDRERARFF. CDR3 DNA: TGTGCCAGCAGCCCGGACCGGGAAAGAGCCCGGTTCTTC. V gene TRBV7-2 combines with J gene TRBJ2-1, with TRBD2 as a possible D gene (5 bases). Germline values: CDR1 SGHTA, CDR2 FQGNSA. There are 13 residues in the CDR3. V was pared by 5 bases and J by 15 bases, with 20 bases between.

CDR3 bases: TGCGCCAGCAGCCAACTAGCGGGGGGGCTTCAGACCCAGTACTTC. Amino acid sequence: CASSQLAGGLQTQYF. This chain joins TRBV4-1 and TRBJ2-5; 12 positions match TRBD2. The ends lost 2 bases at V and 6 bases at J; junction bases unmatched: 4. Germline values: CDR1 MGHRA, CDR2 YSYEKL. The CDR3 loop spans 15 amino acids.

The chain couples TRBV5-6 to TRBJ1-2, with D maybe TRBD1 (5 bases). Germline V lookup: CDR1 SGHDT, CDR2 YYEEEE. V lost 2 bases to trimming and J lost 7 bases, with 15 bases between them. This CDR3 is built from 14 residues. The CDR3: CASSFEVGPGGYTF. The CDR3 coding sequence is TGTGCCAGCAGCTTCGAGGTGGGGCCGGGTGGCTACACCTTC.

V and J are TRBV10-3 and TRBJ2-7; no definite D call. V was cut by 6 bases and J by 5 bases, with 17 bases left in between. Germline CDR1 reads ENHRY; CDR2 reads SYGVKD. CDR3 length equals 14 residues. The chain's CDR3 is CAISSTISSNEQYF. CDR3 coding DNA: TGTGCCATCAGCTCGACAATTTCCTCTAACGAGCAGTACTTC.

The chain has TRBV12-5 and TRBJ1-1, with 7 positions matching TRBD1. Germline CDR1 is LGHNT and CDR2 is FRNRAP. Losses at the gene ends were 6 bases for V and 4 bases for J; bases not matched to a gene: 8. This CDR3 is 14 amino acids long. The CDR3 nucleotides read TGTGCTAGTGGGAAAGGGGGCTATAGCACTGAAGCTTTCTTT. It specifies CASGKGGYSTEAFF.

This sequence joins TRBV7-2 and TRBJ2-3, with 8 bases that match TRBD2. Germline V gene lookup returns CDR1 SGHTA and CDR2 FQGNSA. Trimming cost V 1 base and J 4 bases; bases outside gene matches: 4. The CDR3 has 15 amino acids. CDR3 protein: CASSLGGGFADTQYF. Here the CDR3 DNA reads TGTGCCAGCAGCTTAGGCGGGGGGTTTGCAGATACGCAGTATTTT. The full variable domain, its missing parts supplied by reference TRBV7-2 and TRBJ2-3, is GAGVSQSPSNKVTEKGKDVELRCDPISGHTALYWYRQSLGQGLEFLIYFQGNSAPDKSGLPSDRFSAERTGGSVSTLTIQRTQQEDSAVYLCASSLGGGFADTQYFGPGTRLTVL.

The chain combines TRBV16 with TRBJ1-5, with unresolved D. Germline V gene lookup returns CDR1 KGHSY and CDR2 FQNENV. V was pared by 3 bases and J by 7 bases, with 4 bases between. The CDR3 consists of 11 residues. The CDR3 loop reads CASSHGQPQHF. The DNA of the CDR3 is TGTGCCAGCAGCCATGGCCAGCCCCAGCATTTT.

CDR3 nucleotide sequence: TGTGCCAGCAGCAGAAAGGGCGGGGTGTCGTGGTATGGCTACACCTTC. This translates into CASSRKGGVSWYGYTF. The chain is built from TRBV5-8 and TRBJ1-2, with D uncertain. Germline loops: CDR1 SGHTS, CDR2 YDEGEE. This CDR3 has 16 residues. V was shortened by 4 bases and J by 5 bases, with 21 bases between the two germline ends. The entire variable domain, with the rest obtained from reference TRBV5-8 and TRBJ1-2, is as follows: EAGVTQSPTHLIKTRGQQATLRCSPISGHTSVYWYQQALGLGLQFLLWYDEGEERNRGNFPPRFSGRQFPNYSSELNVNALELEDSALYLCASSRKGGVSWYGYTFGSGTRLTVV.

The gene calls are TRBV15 and TRBJ2-7; D not certain. Deletions cut 9 bases from V and 3 bases from J, with 15 bases between. This CDR3 is built from 13 residues. Germline lookup yields CDR1 LNHNV and CDR2 YYDKDF (reference sequence). The DNA for the CDR3 is TGTGCCACTACCGCTGGGCCGAGCTACGAGCAGTACTTC. Its translation: CATTAGPSYEQYF.

The rearrangement uses TRBV5-1 and TRBJ1-4, with D unresolved. Trimming pared 2 bases from V and 6 bases from J, leaving 2 bases between. CDR1 SGHRS and CDR2 YFSETQ come from the germline V gene. This CDR3 region has 11 residues. The CDR3 reads CASSFDEKLFF. The CDR3 coding sequence is TGCGCCAGCAGCTTTGATGAAAAACTGTTTTTT.

The chain joins TRBV11-2 to TRBJ2-7; D remains ambiguous. The CDR3 consists of 13 residues. Per the germline V gene, CDR1 is SGHAT and CDR2 is FQNNGV. Between the trimmed V and J ends, which lost 2 bases and 1 base, there was a span of 6 bases. The CDR3 DNA follows: TGTGCCAGCAGCTTAACTGTTTCCTACGAGCAGTACTTC. This translates into CASSLTVSYEQYF.

The chain is built from TRBV7-9 and TRBJ1-6; D possibly corresponds to TRBD1 (6 bases). The V gene's germline CDR1 is SEHNR and CDR2 FQNEAQ (reference sequence). This CDR3 comprises 18 residues. Trimming pared 0 bases from V and 0 bases from J, leaving 12 bases between. The CDR3 DNA reads as TGTGCCAGCAGCTTAGCCGACAGGCCAAGCTCCTATAATTCACCCCTCCACTTT. It yields the protein CASSLADRPSSYNSPLHF.

V is TRBV7-3 and J is TRBJ1-6; no definite D call. Per the germline V gene, CDR1 is SGHTA and CDR2 is FQGTGA. Trimming shortened V by 2 bases and J by 5 bases, and 10 bases separated the two germline ends. The CDR3 is 15 residues long. The CDR3 bases are TGTGCCAGCAGCTTATTAGGGCCGAATAATTCACCCCTCCACTTT. This encodes CASSLLGPNNSPLHF. The full variable domain, with the rest looked up from reference TRBV7-3 and TRBJ1-6, is GAGVSQTPSNKVTEKGKYVELRCDPISGHTALYWYRQSLGQGPEFLIYFQGTGAADDSGLPNDRFFAVRPEGSVSTLKIQRTERGDSAVYLCASSLLGPNNSPLHFGNGTRLTVT.

This chain uses TRBV5-5 with TRBJ2-2; no firm D call. This CDR3 has 13 amino acids. CDR1 and CDR2 from the germline V gene are SGHKS and YYEKEE (reference sequence). Trimming cost V 2 bases and J 5 bases, with 7 bases left between them. CDR3 amino acids: CASSFQGTGELFF. The CDR3 DNA reads as TGTGCCAGCAGCTTTCAAGGGACCGGGGAGCTGTTTTTT.

The chain is built from TRBV18 and TRBJ2-1, with a weak D call TRBD1 (6 bases). The CDR3 sequence is 19 residues long. From germline, CDR1 is KGHSH and CDR2 LQKENI. Between the trimmed V and J ends, which lost 2 bases and 3 bases, there was a span of 23 bases. This CDR3 reads CASSPFDLGGPSLYNEQFF. The CDR3 region has the DNA TGTGCCAGCTCACCATTTGATTTAGGGGGACCCTCCCTCTACAATGAGCAGTTCTTC.

The chain joins TRBV14 to TRBJ1-4; 7 bases line up with TRBD1. Germline values: CDR1 SGHDN, CDR2 FVKESK. CDR3 length: 15 amino acids. V lost 7 bases and J lost 4; bases outside the gene matches: 9. The CDR3 loop is CASNGGGSFNEKLFF. In nucleotides, the CDR3 is TGTGCCAGCAATGGAGGGGGCTCCTTTAATGAAAAACTGTTTTTT.

This chain links TRBV25-1 with TRBJ2-4, with TRBD2 matching 9 bases. The ends lost 4 bases at V and 3 bases at J; junction bases unmatched: 7. The CDR3 extends over 16 amino acids. Looked up from germline, CDR1 is MGHDK and CDR2 is SYGVNS. The CDR3 loop is CASSAPSGVGKNIQYF. Written as DNA, the CDR3 is TGTGCCAGCAGTGCCCCTAGCGGGGTCGGCAAAAACATTCAGTACTTC. The full variable domain, in which reference TRBV25-1 and TRBJ2-4 provide the parts outside the CDR3, is EADIYQTPRYLVIGTGKKITLECSQTMGHDKMYWYQQDPGMELHLIHYSYGVNSTEKGDLSSESTVSRIRTEHFPLTLESARPSHTSQYLCASSAPSGVGKNIQYFGAGTRLSVL.